The clone carrying this T cell receptor beta chain was detected once. Its target is unknown. The treatment is: approximately nine-day PBMC culture with coronavirus spike peptide pools or control peptides (ViraFEST assay). Peptide-pool expansion of antigen-specific T cells preceded TCR sequencing in ViraFEST. Negative selection separated CD4+ T cells from 10-day cultures. The data belong to a study of vaccination and CD4 T cells after COVID-19. Study background: Overlapping SARS-CoV-2, HCoV-NL63, HCoV-OC43 and HCoV-229E spike peptides were used to stimulate cells.

Cultured CD4+ T cell DNA underwent sequencing with the Oncomine TCR Beta short-read assay. Scientists extracted genomic DNA from CD4+ T cells grown in culture. TCRdb reprocessed the PCR reads with MiXCR, giving one entry per CDR3 protein. The sample carries 13,000 or so distinct CDR3 sequences, roughly two fifths recorded once. The clonotype was recovered from a human donor who had recovered from COVID-19. The sample consisted of CD4+ T cells from blood, cultured in vitro, taken after SARS-CoV-2 vaccination.

The CDR3 region has the DNA TGCGCCAGCAGCTTGGGACAGGGACCAAATGAGCAGTTCTTC. Protein sequence: CASSLGQGPNEQFF. V gene TRBV5-1 combines with J gene TRBJ2-1; 7 nucleotides align to TRBD1. The germline V gene encodes CDR1 SGHRS and CDR2 YFSETQ. J gave up 7 bases and V 0 bases, and 4 bases lay outside the gene matches. The CDR3 has 14 amino acids.